Detailed here is one TCR beta chain. Its target is not known. The same CDR3 can be traced to other DNA sequences in this sample. The data derive from a study of T cell repertoires and HLA-DP antigens. Profiling relied on immunoSEQ multiplex PCR, and the TCRdb table lists in-frame clones only, not all of them. The data contain fewer than 95,000 clones, more than 75% of them singletons. The CDR3 spans 16 residues. Trimming removed 0 bases from V and 0 bases from J; junction bases left unmatched: 2. CDR1 and CDR2 (germline): LNHNV, YYDKDF (reference sequence). This clonotype originated in a man aged 50-59 years in good health and CMV-seronegative. The sample was CD4+ T cells from PBMCs. V usage is TRBV15 and J usage is TRBJ2-3; TRBD2 matches at 8 bases. The CDR3 region is CATSRDTSGSTDTQYF. CDR3 nucleotide sequence: TGTGCCACCAGCAGAGATACTAGCGGTAGCACAGATACGCAGTATTTT. The full variable domain, its missing parts supplied by reference TRBV15 and TRBJ2-3, is DAMVIQNPRYQVTQFGKPVTLSCSQTLNHNVMYWYQQKSSQAPKLLFHYYDKDFNNEADTPDNFQSRRPNTSFCFLDIRSPGLGDTAMYLCATSRDTSGSTDTQYFGPGTRLTVL.